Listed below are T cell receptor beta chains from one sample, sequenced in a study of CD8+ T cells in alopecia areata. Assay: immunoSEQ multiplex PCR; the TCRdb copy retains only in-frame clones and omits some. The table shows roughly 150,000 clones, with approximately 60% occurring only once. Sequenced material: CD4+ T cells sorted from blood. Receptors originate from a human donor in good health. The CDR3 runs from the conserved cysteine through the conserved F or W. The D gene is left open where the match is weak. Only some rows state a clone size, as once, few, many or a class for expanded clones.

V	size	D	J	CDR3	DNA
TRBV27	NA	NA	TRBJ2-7	CASSSPLAGKAYEQYF	TGTGCCAGCAGTTCGCCTCTAGCTGGGAAAGCCTACGAGCAGTACTTC
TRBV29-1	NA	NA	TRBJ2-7	CSVEVGGRGYEQYF	TGCAGCGTTGAAGTCGGGGGGCGTGGGTACGAGCAGTACTTC
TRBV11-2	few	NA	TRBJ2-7	CASSPINWGSSYEQYF	TGTGCCAGCAGTCCTATTAACTGGGGGAGCTCCTACGAGCAGTACTTC
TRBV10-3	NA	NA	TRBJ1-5	CAISEWGNQPQHF	TGTGCCATCAGTGAATGGGGAAATCAGCCCCAGCATTTT
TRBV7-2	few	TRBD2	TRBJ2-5	CASSLTGGWETQYF	TGTGCCAGCAGCTTAACGGGAGGTTGGGAGACCCAGTACTTC
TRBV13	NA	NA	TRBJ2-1	CASSTGLLPDRPSYNEQFF	TGTGCCAGCAGCACAGGACTTCTGCCGGACCGACCGAGTTACAATGAGCAGTTCTTC
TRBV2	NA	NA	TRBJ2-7	CASSLESEQYF	TGTGCCAGCAGCCTGGAGAGCGAGCAGTACTTC
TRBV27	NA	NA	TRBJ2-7	CASSLKAGPYEQYF	TGTGCCAGCAGTTTAAAGGCGGGGCCCTACGAGCAGTACTTC
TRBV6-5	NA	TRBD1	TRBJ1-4	CASSYGTGAEKLFF	TGTGCCAGCAGTTACGGGACAGGGGCGGAAAAACTGTTTTTT
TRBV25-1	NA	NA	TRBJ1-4	CASSEPAGVNEKLFF	TGTGCCAGCAGTGAACCGGCAGGGGTTAATGAAAAACTGTTTTTT
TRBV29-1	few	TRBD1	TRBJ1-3	CSVVGTGAGNTIYF	TGCAGCGTTGTCGGGACAGGGGCTGGAAACACCATATATTTT
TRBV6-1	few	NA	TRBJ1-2	CASTPTELYGYTF	TGTGCCAGCACCCCCACAGAGCTCTATGGCTACACCTTC
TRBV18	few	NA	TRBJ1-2	CASQERSTNYGYTF	TGTGCCAGCCAGGAGCGTTCGACTAACTATGGCTACACCTTC
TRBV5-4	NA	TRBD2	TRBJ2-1	CASSLAPSGHEQFF	TGTGCCAGCAGCTTGGCCCCTAGCGGGCATGAGCAGTTCTTC
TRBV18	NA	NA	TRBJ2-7	CASSQSQGNEQYF	TGTGCCAGCTCCCAGTCGCAAGGGAACGAGCAGTACTTC
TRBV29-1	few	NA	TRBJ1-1	CSVGQGGMNTEAFF	TGCAGCGTTGGGCAGGGAGGCATGAACACTGAAGCTTTCTTT
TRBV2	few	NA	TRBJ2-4	CASGQNIQYF	TGTGCCAGCGGTCAAAACATTCAGTACTTC
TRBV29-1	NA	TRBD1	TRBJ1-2	CSVRAVRDRGVGYTF	TGCAGCGTTAGAGCCGTCCGGGACAGGGGAGTTGGCTACACCTTC
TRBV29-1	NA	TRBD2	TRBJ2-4	CSFASGVFNIQYF	TGCAGCTTTGCTAGCGGGGTTTTTAACATTCAGTACTTC
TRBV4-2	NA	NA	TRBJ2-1	CASSQDVSGEQFF	TGTGCCAGCAGCCAAGATGTGTCTGGGGAGCAGTTCTTC
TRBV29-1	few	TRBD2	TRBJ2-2	CSVVGTSGRAGTGELFF	TGCAGCGTTGTTGGGACTAGCGGGAGGGCCGGCACCGGGGAGCTGTTTTTT
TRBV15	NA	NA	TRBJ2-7	CATSRIGGAGYEQYF	TGTGCCACCAGCAGGATTGGAGGGGCTGGCTACGAGCAGTACTTC
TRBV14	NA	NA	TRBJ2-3	CASSQDSPRDTQYF	TGTGCCAGCAGCCAAGACAGCCCGCGAGATACGCAGTATTTT
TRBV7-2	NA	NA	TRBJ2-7	CASSPLKGAYFYEQYF	TGTGCCAGCAGTCCTCTTAAGGGTGCCTATTTCTACGAGCAGTACTTC
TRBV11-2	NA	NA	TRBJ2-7	CASSLEHYEQYF	TGTGCCAGCAGCCTCGAGCACTACGAGCAGTACTTC
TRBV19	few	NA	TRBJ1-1	CASSQGGSEAFF	TGTGCCAGTAGCCAAGGCGGGAGTGAAGCTTTCTTT
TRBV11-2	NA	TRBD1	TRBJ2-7	CASSSLTGTGPYEQYF	TGTGCCAGCAGCTCCCTCACCGGGACAGGGCCCTACGAGCAGTACTTC
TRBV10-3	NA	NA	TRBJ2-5	CAIQGGPGETQYF	TGTGCCATACAGGGAGGCCCTGGGGAGACCCAGTACTTC
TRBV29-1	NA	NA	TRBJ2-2	CSVAHRANTGELFF	TGCAGCGTTGCTCACAGAGCGAACACCGGGGAGCTGTTTTTT
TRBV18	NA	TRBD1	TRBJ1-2	CASSLGQGTGPYGYTF	TGTGCCAGCTCACTAGGACAGGGTACAGGTCCCTATGGCTACACCTTC
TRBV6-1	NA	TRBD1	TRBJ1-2	CASRAVDRGNGYTF	TGTGCCAGCAGGGCAGTGGACAGGGGAAATGGCTACACCTTC
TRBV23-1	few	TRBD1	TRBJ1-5	CASSLMRGQNYQPQHF	TGCGCCAGCAGTCTAATGCGGGGACAGAATTATCAGCCCCAGCATTTT
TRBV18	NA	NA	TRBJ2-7	CASSPPGISYEQYF	TGTGCCAGCTCACCACCGGGTATCTCCTACGAGCAGTACTTC
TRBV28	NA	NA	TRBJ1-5	CASSFRDPNQPQHF	TGTGCCAGCAGTTTTAGGGACCCCAATCAGCCCCAGCATTTT
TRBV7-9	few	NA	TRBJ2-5	CASQGLSLETQYF	TGTGCCAGCCAGGGGTTGTCCTTAGAGACCCAGTACTTC
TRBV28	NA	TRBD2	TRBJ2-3	CASRLAGSKDTQYF	TGTGCCAGCAGGTTAGCGGGGTCTAAAGATACGCAGTATTTT
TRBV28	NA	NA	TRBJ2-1	CASSLRRNGYNEQFF	TGTGCCAGCAGTTTGCGCAGGAATGGCTACAATGAGCAGTTCTTC
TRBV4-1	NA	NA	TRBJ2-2	CASSQKIVWVQNTGELFF	TGCGCCAGCAGCCAAAAGATCGTCTGGGTCCAGAACACCGGGGAGCTGTTTTTT
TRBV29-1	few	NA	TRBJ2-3	CSVLSGGAGTDTQYF	TGCAGCGTCCTATCGGGGGGCGCCGGCACAGATACGCAGTATTTT
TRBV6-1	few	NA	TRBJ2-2	CASSEAVNTGELFF	TGTGCCAGCAGTGAAGCAGTGAACACCGGGGAGCTGTTTTTT
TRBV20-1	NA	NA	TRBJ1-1	CSAATLMGAFF	TGCAGTGCCGCCACCCTAATGGGAGCTTTCTTT
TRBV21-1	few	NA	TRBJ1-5	CASTDKQVRSNQPQHF	TGTGCCAGCACCGATAAACAGGTTCGTAGCAATCAGCCCCAGCATTTT
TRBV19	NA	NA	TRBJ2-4	CASTPWGEDIQYF	TGTGCCAGTACCCCCTGGGGGGAGGACATTCAGTACTTC
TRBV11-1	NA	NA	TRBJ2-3	CASSFYTDTQYF	TGTGCCAGCAGCTTCTACACAGATACGCAGTATTTT
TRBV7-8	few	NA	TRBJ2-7	CASSDRVYYEQYF	TGTGCCAGCAGCGACCGGGTCTACTACGAGCAGTACTTC
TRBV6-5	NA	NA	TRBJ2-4	CASSPHKNIQYF	TGTGCCAGCAGTCCTCATAAAAACATTCAGTACTTC
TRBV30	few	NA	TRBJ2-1	CAWSVGLENEQFF	TGTGCCTGGAGTGTTGGTCTCGAGAATGAGCAGTTCTTC
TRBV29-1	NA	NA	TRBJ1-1	CSTETLNTEAFF	TGCAGCACCGAAACACTGAACACTGAAGCTTTCTTT
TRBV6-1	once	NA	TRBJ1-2	CASRTPNYGYTF	TGTGCCAGCAGGACCCCAAACTATGGCTACACCTTC
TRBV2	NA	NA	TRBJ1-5	CASSENGLQPQHF	TGTGCCAGCAGTGAAAACGGCCTACAGCCCCAGCATTTT
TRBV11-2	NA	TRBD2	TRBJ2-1	CASSLDPLSGRNEQFF	TGTGCCAGCAGCTTAGATCCCCTAAGCGGGAGGAATGAGCAGTTCTTC
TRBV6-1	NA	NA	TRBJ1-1	CASIRDPFEAFF	TGTGCCAGCATTAGAGACCCGTTTGAAGCTTTCTTT
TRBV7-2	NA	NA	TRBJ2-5	CASSPHEEESETQYF	TGTGCCAGCAGCCCTCATGAAGAGGAGAGTGAGACCCAGTACTTC